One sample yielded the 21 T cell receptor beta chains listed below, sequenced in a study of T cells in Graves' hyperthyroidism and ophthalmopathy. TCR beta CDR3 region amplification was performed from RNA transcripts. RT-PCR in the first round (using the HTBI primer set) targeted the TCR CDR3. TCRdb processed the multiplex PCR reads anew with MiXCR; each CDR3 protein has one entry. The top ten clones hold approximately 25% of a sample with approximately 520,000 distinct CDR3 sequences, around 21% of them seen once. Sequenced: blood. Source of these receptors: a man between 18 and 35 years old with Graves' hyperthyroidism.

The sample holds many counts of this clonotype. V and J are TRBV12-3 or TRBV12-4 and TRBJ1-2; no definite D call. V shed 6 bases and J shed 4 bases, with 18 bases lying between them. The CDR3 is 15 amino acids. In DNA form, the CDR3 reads TGTGCCAGCAGCCCGACCGCCGTGACCATCTATGGCTACACCTTC. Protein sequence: CASSPTAVTIYGYTF.

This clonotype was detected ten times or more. The CDR3 nucleotides read TGTGCCAGCAGTGAAATTTCTCAAGAGACCCAGTACTTC. It encodes CASSEISQETQYF. The chain is built from TRBV6-1 and TRBJ2-5; D gene ambiguous. This CDR3 is built from 13 residues. Germline CDR1 and CDR2: MNHNS and SASEGT. V dropped 2 bases and J dropped 2 bases, with 6 bases sitting between them.

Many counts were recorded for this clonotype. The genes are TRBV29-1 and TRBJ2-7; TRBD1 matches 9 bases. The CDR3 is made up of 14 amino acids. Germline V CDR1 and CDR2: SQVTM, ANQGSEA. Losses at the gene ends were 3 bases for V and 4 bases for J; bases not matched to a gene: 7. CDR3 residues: CSVDRTGDPYEQYF. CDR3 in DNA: TGCAGCGTTGACCGGACAGGGGATCCGTACGAGCAGTACTTC.

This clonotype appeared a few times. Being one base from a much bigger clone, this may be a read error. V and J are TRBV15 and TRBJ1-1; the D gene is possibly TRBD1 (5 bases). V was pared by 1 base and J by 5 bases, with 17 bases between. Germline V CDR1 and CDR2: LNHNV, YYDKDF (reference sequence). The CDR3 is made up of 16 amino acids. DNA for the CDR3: TGTGCCACCAGCAGAGTTCTAGGGGCCATCTCGACTGAAGCTTTCTTT. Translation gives CATSRVLGAISTEAFF.

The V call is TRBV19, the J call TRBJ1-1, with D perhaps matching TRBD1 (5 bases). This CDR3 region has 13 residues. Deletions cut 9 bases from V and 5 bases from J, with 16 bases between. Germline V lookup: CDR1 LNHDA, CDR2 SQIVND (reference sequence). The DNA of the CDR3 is TGTGCCAGCCGAGCAGGGCGTGGGACTGAAGCTTTCTTT. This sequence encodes CASRAGRGTEAFF.

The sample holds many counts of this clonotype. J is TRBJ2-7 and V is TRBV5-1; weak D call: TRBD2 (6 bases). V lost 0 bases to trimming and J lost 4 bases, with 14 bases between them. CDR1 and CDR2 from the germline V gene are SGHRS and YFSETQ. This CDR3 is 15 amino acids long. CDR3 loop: CASSLAGGGLYEQYF. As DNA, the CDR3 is TGCGCCAGCAGCTTGGCCGGGGGTGGATTGTACGAGCAGTACTTC.

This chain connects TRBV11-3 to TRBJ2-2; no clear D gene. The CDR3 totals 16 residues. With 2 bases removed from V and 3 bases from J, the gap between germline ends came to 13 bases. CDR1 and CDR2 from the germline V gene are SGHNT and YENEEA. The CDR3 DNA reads TGTGCCAGCAGCTTATTGTTCCGACAAGACACCGGGGAGCTGTTTTTT. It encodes CASSLLFRQDTGELFF.

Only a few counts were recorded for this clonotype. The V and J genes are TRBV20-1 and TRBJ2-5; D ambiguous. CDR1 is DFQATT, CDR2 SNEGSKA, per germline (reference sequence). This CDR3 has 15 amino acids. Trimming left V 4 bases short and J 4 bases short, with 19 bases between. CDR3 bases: TGCAGTGCTACCCCTATAAATCCTACGGCAGAGACCCAGTACTTC. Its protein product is CSATPINPTAETQYF.

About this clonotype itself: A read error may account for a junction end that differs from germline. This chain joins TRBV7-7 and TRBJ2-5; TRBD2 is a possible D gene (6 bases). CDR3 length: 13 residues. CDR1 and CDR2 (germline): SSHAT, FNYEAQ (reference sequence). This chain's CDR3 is CASSPLVGEAQYF. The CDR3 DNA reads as TGTGCTAGCAGCCCCCTTGTAGGGGAGGCCCAGTACTTC.

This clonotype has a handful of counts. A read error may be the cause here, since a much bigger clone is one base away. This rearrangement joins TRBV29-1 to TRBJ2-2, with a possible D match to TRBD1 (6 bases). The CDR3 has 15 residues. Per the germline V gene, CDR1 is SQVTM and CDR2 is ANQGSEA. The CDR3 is CGVTGFPSNTGELFF. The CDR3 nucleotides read TGCGGCGTGACAGGCTTCCCATCGAACACCGGGGAGCTGTTTTTT.

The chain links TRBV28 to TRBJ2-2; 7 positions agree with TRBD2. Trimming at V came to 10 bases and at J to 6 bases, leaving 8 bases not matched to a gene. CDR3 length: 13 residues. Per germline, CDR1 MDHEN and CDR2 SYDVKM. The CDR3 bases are TGTGCCACCTGGGGGGGGTTAGCCGGGGAGCTGTTTTTT. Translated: CATWGGLAGELFF.

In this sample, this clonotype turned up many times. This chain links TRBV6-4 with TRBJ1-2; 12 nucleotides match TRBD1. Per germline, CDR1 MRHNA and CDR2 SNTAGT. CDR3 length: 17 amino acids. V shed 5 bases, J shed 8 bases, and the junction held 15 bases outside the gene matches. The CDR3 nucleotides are TGTGCCAGCAGTCAGTGGGGGACAGGGGGCGTCTCGCGGGGCTACACCTTC. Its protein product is CASSQWGTGGVSRGYTF.

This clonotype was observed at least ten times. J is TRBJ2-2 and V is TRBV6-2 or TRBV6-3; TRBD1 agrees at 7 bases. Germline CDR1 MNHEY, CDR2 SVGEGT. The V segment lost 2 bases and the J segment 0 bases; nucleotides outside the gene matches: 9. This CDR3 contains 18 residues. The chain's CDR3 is CASSYTTGIRPNTGELFF. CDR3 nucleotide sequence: TGTGCCAGCAGTTACACGACAGGGATTAGACCGAACACCGGGGAGCTGTTTTTT.

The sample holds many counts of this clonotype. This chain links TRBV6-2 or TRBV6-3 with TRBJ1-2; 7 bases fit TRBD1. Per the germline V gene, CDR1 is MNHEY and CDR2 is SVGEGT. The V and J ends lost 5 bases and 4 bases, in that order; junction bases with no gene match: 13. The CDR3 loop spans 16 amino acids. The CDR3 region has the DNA TGTGCCAGCAGTCCCAACCGAGACAGGGTATTCTATGGCTACACCTTC. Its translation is CASSPNRDRVFYGYTF.

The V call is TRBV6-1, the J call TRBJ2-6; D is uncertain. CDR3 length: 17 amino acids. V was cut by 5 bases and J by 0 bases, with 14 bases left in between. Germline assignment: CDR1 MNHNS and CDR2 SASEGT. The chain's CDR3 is CASSTTPSFSGANVLTF. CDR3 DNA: TGTGCCAGCAGTACCACTCCCAGTTTCTCTGGGGCCAACGTCCTGACTTTC.

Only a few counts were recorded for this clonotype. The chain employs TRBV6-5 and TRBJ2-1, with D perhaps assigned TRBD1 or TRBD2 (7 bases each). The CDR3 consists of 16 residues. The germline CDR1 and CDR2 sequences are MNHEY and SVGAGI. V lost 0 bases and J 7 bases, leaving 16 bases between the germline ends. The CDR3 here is CASSYSIQGGDNEQFF. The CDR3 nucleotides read TGTGCCAGCAGTTACTCGATTCAGGGGGGGGATAATGAGCAGTTCTTC.

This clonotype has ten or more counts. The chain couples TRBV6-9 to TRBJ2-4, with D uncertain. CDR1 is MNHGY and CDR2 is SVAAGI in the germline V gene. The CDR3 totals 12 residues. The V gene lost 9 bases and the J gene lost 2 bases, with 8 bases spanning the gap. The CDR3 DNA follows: TGTGCCAGAAGGGATTCCAAAAACATTCAGTACTTC. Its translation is CARRDSKNIQYF.

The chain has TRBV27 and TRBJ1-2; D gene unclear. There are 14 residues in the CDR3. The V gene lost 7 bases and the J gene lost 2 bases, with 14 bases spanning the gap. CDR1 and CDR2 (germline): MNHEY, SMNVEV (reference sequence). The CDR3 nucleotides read TGTGCCAGCAAAATCTCTGGGTGGAACTATGGCTACACCTTC. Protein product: CASKISGWNYGYTF.

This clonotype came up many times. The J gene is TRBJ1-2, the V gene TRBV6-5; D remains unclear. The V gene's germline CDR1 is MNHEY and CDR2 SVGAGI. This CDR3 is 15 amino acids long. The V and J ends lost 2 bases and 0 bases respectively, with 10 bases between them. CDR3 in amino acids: CASSYSSAPNYGYTF. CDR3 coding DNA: TGTGCCAGCAGTTACAGCAGCGCTCCTAACTATGGCTACACCTTC.

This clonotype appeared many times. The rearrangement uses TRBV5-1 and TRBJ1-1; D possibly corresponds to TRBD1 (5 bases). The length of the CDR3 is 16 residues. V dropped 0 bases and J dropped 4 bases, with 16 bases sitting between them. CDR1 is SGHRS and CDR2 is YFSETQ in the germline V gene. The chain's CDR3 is CASSLERVSGGTEAFF. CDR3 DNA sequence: TGCGCCAGCAGCTTGGAACGCGTTTCGGGGGGCACTGAAGCTTTCTTT.

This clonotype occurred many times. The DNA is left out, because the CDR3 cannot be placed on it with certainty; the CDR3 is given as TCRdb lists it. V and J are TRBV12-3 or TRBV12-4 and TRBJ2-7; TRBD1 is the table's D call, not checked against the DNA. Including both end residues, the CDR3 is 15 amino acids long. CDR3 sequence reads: CASSFLAGVSYEQYF.